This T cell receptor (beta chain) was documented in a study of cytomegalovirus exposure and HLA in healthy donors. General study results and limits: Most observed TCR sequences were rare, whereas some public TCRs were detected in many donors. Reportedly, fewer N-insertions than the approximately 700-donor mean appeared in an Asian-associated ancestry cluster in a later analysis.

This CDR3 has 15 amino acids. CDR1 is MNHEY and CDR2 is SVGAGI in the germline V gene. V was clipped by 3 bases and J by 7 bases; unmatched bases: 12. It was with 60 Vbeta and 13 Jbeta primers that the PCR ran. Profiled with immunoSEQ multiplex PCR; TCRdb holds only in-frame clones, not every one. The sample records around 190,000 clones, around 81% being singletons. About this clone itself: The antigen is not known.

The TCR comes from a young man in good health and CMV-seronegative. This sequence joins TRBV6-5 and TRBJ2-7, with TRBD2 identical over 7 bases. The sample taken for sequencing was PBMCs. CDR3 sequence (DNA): TGTGCCAGCAGTTATGTGGGGGGGATCCAAAGGGAGCAGTACTTC. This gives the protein CASSYVGGIQREQYF.